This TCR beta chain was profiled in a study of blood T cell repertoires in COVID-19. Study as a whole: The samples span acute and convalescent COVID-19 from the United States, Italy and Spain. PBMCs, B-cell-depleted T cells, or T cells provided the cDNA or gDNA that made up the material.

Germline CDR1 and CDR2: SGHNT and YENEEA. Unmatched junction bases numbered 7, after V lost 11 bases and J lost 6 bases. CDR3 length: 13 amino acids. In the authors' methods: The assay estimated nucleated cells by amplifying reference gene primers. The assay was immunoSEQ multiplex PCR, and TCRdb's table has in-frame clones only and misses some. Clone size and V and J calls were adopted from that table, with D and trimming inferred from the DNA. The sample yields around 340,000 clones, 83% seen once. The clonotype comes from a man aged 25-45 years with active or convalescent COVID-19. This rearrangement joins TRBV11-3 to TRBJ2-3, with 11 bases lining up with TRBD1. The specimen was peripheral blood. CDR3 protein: CASRTGGLDTQYF. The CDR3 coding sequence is TGTGCCTCCCGGACAGGGGGCTTGGATACGCAGTATTTT. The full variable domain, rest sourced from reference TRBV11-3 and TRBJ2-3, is EAGVVQSPRYKIIEKKQPVAFWCNPISGHNTLYWYLQNLGQGPELLIRYENEEAVDDSQLPKDRFSAERLKGVDSTLKIQPAELGDSAVYLCASRTGGLDTQYFGPGTRLTVL.